The present entry profiles one TCR beta chain with its context. The sample comes from a study of radiotherapy plus CTLA-4 blockade in lung cancer. The CDR3 has 12 residues. Trimming removed 6 bases from V and 5 bases from J, with 7 bases in between. The germline V gene encodes CDR1 SEHNR and CDR2 FQNEAQ (reference sequence). TCRdb keeps only in-frame clones here, not all; method: immunoSEQ multiplex PCR. The data contain more than 90,000 clones, approximately 80% of them singletons. This TCR came from a human donor with non-small cell lung cancer that progressed on radiotherapy plus ipilimumab. Some clones in this sample may be carry-over from other donors' samples. The V call is TRBV7-9, the J call TRBJ1-4; a possible D gene is TRBD1 (5 bases). Specimen: peripheral blood, collected from a patient treated with radiotherapy plus ipilimumab. The CDR3 spells CASRAGNEKLFF. In DNA form, the CDR3 reads TGTGCCAGCAGAGCAGGGAATGAAAAACTGTTTTTT.